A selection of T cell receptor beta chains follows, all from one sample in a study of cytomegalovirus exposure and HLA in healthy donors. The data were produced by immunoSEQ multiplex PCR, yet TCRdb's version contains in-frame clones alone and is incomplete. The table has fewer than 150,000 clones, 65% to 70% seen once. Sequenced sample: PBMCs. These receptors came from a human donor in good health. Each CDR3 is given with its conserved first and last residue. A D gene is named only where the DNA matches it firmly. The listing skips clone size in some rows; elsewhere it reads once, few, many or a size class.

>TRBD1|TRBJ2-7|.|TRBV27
CASSYVPGGLYEQYF
TGTGCCAGCAGTTATGTCCCAGGGGGCCTCTACGAGCAGTACTTC
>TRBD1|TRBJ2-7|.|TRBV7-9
CASSFLQGTRNEQYF
TGTGCCAGCAGCTTTCTACAGGGGACCCGAAACGAGCAGTACTTC
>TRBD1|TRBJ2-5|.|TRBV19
CASSAIRGQGKETQYF
TGTGCCAGTAGTGCCATACGGGGACAGGGGAAGGAGACCCAGTACTTC
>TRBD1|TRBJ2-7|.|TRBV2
CAITFRDRGSEQYF
TGTGCCATTACCTTCCGGGACAGGGGGTCCGAGCAGTACTTC
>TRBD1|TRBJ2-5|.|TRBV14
CASSQVQGALGTQYF
TGTGCCAGCAGCCAAGTGCAGGGGGCTTTGGGGACCCAGTACTTC
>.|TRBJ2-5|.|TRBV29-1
CSVEDAGRRETQYF
TGCAGCGTTGAAGACGCAGGGCGTCGGGAGACCCAGTACTTC
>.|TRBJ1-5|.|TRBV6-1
CASSDRVQPQHF
TGTGCCAGCAGTGACCGAGTCCAGCCCCAGCATTTT
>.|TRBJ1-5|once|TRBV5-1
CASSLRGARDQPQHF
TGCGCCAGCAGCTTGCGGGGGGCGCGGGATCAGCCCCAGCATTTT
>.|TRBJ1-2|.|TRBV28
CASSLQGSRDGYTF
TGTGCCAGCAGTTTACAGGGTTCTCGGGATGGCTACACCTTC
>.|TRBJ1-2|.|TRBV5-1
CASSPGQASVGYTF
TGCGCCAGCAGCCCAGGGCAGGCCTCGGTTGGCTACACCTTC
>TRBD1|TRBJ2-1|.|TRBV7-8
CASSSLLTGATYNEQFF
TGTGCCAGCAGCTCGCTATTGACAGGGGCCACCTACAATGAGCAGTTCTTC
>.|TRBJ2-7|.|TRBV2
CASSRDNYEQYF
TGTGCCAGCAGTCGGGACAACTACGAGCAGTACTTC
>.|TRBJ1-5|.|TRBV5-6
CASSLGGGQPQHF
TGTGCCAGCAGCTTGGGGGGGGGTCAGCCCCAGCATTTT
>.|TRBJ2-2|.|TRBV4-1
CASSQNPPGTDTGELFF
TGCGCCAGCAGCCAAAACCCGCCGGGGACTGACACCGGGGAGCTGTTTTTT
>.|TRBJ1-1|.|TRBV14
CATVSREARGAEAFF
TGTGCCACCGTTAGTAGGGAGGCGCGAGGGGCTGAAGCTTTCTTT
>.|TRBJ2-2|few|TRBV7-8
CASSLVGADTGELFF
TGTGCCAGCAGCTTAGTGGGAGCCGACACCGGGGAGCTGTTTTTT
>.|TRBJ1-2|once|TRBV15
CATSTPPANYGYTF
TGTGCCACCAGCACCCCCCCGGCTAACTATGGCTACACCTTC
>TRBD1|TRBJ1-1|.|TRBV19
CASRGAGGWPEAFF
TGTGCCAGCAGGGGGGCAGGGGGGTGGCCTGAAGCTTTCTTT
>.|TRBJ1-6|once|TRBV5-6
CASSLYGGSSYNSPLHF
TGTGCCAGCAGCTTGTATGGAGGGAGCTCCTATAATTCACCCCTCCACTTT
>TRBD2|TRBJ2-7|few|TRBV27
CASSSTSGRTYEQYF
TGTGCCAGCAGTTCGACTAGCGGGAGGACCTACGAGCAGTACTTC
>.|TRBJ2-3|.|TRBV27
CASSNQGSTQYF
TGTGCCAGCAGTAATCAGGGGAGTACGCAGTATTTT
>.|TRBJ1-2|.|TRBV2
CASRGLQTGYGYTF
TGTGCCAGCAGGGGATTGCAGACAGGCTATGGCTACACCTTC
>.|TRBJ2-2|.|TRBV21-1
CASIPGETPYTGELFF
TGTGCCAGCATCCCCGGGGAAACTCCGTACACCGGGGAGCTGTTTTTT
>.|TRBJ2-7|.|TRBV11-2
CASSLYKAGASYEQYF
TGTGCCAGCAGCTTATATAAGGCAGGGGCATCCTACGAGCAGTACTTC
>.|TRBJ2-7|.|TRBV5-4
CASSVQGRSYEQYF
TGTGCCAGCAGCGTGCAGGGTAGGAGTTACGAGCAGTACTTC
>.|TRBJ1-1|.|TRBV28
CASSFSLRTEAFF
TGTGCCAGCAGCTTCTCTCTACGCACTGAAGCTTTCTTT
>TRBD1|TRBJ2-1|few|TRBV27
CASSGTGSYNEQFF
TGTGCCAGCAGTGGGACAGGGTCCTACAATGAGCAGTTCTTC
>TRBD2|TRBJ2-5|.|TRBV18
CASSTGTSGSETQYF
TGTGCCAGCTCAACTGGGACTAGCGGGAGTGAGACCCAGTACTTC
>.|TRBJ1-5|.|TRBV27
CASKADHSNQPQHF
TGTGCCAGCAAGGCGGATCATAGCAATCAGCCCCAGCATTTT
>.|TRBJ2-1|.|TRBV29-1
CSVEDQGRDAWDEQFF
TGCAGCGTTGAAGATCAGGGTAGGGATGCGTGGGATGAGCAGTTCTTC
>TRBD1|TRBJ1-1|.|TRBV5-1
CASSQGTGGEAFF
TGCGCCAGCAGCCAGGGGACAGGGGGCGAAGCTTTCTTT
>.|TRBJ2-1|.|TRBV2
CAIMKAASYNEQFF
TGTGCCATCATGAAGGCGGCCTCCTACAATGAGCAGTTCTTC
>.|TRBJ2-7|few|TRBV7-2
CASSLIQGPTDEQYF
TGTGCCAGCAGCTTAATACAGGGTCCCACCGACGAGCAGTACTTC
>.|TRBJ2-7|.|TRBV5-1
CASSSDSAAYEQYF
TGCGCCAGCAGCTCCGACAGTGCCGCCTACGAGCAGTACTTC
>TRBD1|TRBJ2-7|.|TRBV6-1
CASIGQGATYEQYF
TGTGCCAGCATCGGGCAGGGGGCCACCTACGAGCAGTACTTC
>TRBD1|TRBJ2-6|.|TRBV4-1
CASSQELTGGISGANVLTF
TGCGCCAGCAGCCAAGAACTGACAGGGGGCATCTCTGGGGCCAACGTCCTGACTTTC
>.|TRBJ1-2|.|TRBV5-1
CASSLGGDAVHGYTF
TGCGCCAGCAGCTTGGGCGGGGACGCAGTTCATGGCTACACCTTC
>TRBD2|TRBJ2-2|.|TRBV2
CASSAGLGAGELFF
TGTGCCAGCAGTGCCGGACTAGGGGCCGGGGAGCTGTTTTTT
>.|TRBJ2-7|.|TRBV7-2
CASSLDRVSYEQYF
TGTGCCAGCAGCTTAGACAGGGTTAGCTACGAGCAGTACTTC
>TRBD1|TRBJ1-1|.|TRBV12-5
CASGSRTGYTEAFF
TGTGCTAGTGGTTCAAGGACAGGCTACACTGAAGCTTTCTTT
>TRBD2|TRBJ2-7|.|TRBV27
CASSLSLAGGYEQYF
TGTGCCAGCAGTTTATCATTGGCGGGAGGCTACGAGCAGTACTTC
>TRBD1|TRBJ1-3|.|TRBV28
CASRGTGAGNTIYF
TGTGCCAGCAGGGGGACAGGGGCTGGAAACACCATATATTTT
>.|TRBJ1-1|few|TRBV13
CASSLRRGSAFF
TGTGCCAGCAGCTTACGAAGGGGATCAGCTTTCTTT
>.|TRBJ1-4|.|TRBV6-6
CASRPRRATNEKLFF
TGTGCCAGCAGGCCGCGGCGTGCAACTAATGAAAAACTGTTTTTT
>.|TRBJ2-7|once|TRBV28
CASSSRFGRPSYEQYF
TGTGCCAGCAGTTCACGGTTTGGGAGACCTTCCTACGAGCAGTACTTC
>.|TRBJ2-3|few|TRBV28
CASSPPRQEATDTQYF
TGTGCCAGCAGTCCCCCTCGACAGGAGGCCACAGATACGCAGTATTTT
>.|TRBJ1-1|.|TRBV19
CASSSVSGDNTEAFF
TGTGCCAGTAGTAGCGTCTCAGGGGACAATACTGAAGCTTTCTTT
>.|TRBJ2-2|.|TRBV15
CATSSPAGIGELFF
TGTGCCACCAGCAGCCCCGCGGGGATCGGGGAGCTGTTTTTT
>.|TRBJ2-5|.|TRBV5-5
CASSLASLGSRETQYF
TGTGCCAGCAGCTTGGCCTCCCTCGGGTCGCGAGAGACCCAGTACTTC
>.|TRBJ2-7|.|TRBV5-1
CASSLDRVNYEQYF
TGCGCCAGCAGCTTGGACAGGGTTAACTACGAGCAGTACTTC